This entry lists 18 T cell receptor beta chains sequenced from one sample in a study of regulatory T cells in long-lasting Graves disease. For TCR beta, libraries came from iRepertoire HTBI primers and Arm-PCR of CDR3 regions. MiXCR was run by TCRdb on the multiplex PCR reads, yielding one entry per CDR3 protein. The sample lists 500,000 or so distinct CDR3 sequences; around 15% were seen once. Time point defined: newly diagnosed GD, antithyroid drugs for less than 3 months. PBMC RNA served as the TCR library source. These records were also assigned to another study, of T cells in Graves' hyperthyroidism and ophthalmopathy.

The sequenced sample was peripheral blood mononuclear cells (PBMCs), obtained at new diagnosis, from a patient treated with antithyroid drugs. The receptors were sampled from a middle-aged man with Graves disease.

Ten or more counts support this clonotype. The chain couples TRBV2 to TRBJ2-1, with TRBD2 matching 10 bases. The germline V gene has CDR1 SNHLY and CDR2 FYNNEI. The CDR3 totals 16 residues. The junction had 11 bases not matched to a gene; V was cut back by 6 bases and J by 6 bases. The CDR3 protein is CASRRTSGTIGNEQFF. CDR3 coding DNA: TGTGCCAGCAGGAGAACTAGCGGGACGATCGGCAATGAGCAGTTCTTC.

The genes are TRBV9 and TRBJ2-2, with 12 bases lining up with TRBD2. The trim removed 4 bases at V and 6 bases at J, leaving 19 bases unmatched. The CDR3 loop spans 20 amino acids. Germline V CDR1 and CDR2: SGDLS, YYNGEE. CDR3 region: CASSSSLPAPTSGRAGELFF. CDR3 bases: TGTGCCAGCAGCTCCAGTTTACCAGCCCCGACTAGCGGGAGAGCCGGGGAGCTGTTTTTT.

This clonotype was seen at least ten times. This rearrangement joins TRBV5-1 to TRBJ2-2; no firm D call. With 5 bases removed from V and 5 bases from J, the gap between germline ends came to 10 bases. Germline V CDR1 and CDR2: SGHRS, YFSETQ. This CDR3 has 13 residues. CDR3 region: CASRDGATGELFF. As DNA, the CDR3 is TGCGCCAGCAGGGACGGAGCTACCGGGGAGCTGTTTTTT.

The CDR3 protein is CAISRDPYNQPQHF. In DNA form, the CDR3 reads TGTGCCATCAGCCGGGATCCCTACAATCAGCCCCAGCATTTT. This chain links TRBV10-3 with TRBJ1-5, with D unclear. The length of the CDR3 is 14 residues. Trimming left V 6 bases short and J 3 bases short, with 12 bases between. CDR1 is ENHRY and CDR2 is SYGVKD in the germline V gene.

Ten or more counts support this clonotype. The V call is TRBV5-5, the J call TRBJ2-2, with 7 nucleotides matching TRBD1. The CDR3 is made up of 15 amino acids. Germline V gene lookup returns CDR1 SGHKS and CDR2 YYEKEE (reference sequence). Germline trimming cut 5 bases from V and 4 bases from J; bases unmatched to any gene: 8. The CDR3 here is CASSLTGWGTGELFF. DNA for the CDR3: TGTGCCAGCAGTCTGACAGGGTGGGGCACCGGGGAGCTGTTTTTT.

The chain has TRBV6-2 or TRBV6-3 and TRBJ2-7; 8 bases map to TRBD2. The CDR3 consists of 17 residues. Germline-derived CDR1 and CDR2 are MNHEY and SVGEGT. V lost 4 bases and J lost 2; bases outside the gene matches: 13. This CDR3 reads CASSSYRAAGVTYEQYF. The CDR3 coding sequence is TGTGCCAGCAGTTCCTACAGGGCAGCGGGAGTAACCTACGAGCAGTACTTC.

This clonotype was seen only a few times. The V and J genes are TRBV6-1 and TRBJ2-7, with D hard to call. The ends were cut back, 7 bases at V and 2 bases at J, with 9 bases in the middle. This CDR3 is built from 12 residues. CDR1 is MNHNS, CDR2 SASEGT, per germline. The CDR3 loop is CASNGGPYEQYF. CDR3 sequence (DNA): TGTGCCAGCAATGGCGGACCCTACGAGCAGTACTTC.

The chain joins TRBV5-5 to TRBJ2-1, with D possibly called TRBD1 or TRBD2 (5 bases each). V was cut by 4 bases and J by 1 base, with 12 bases left in between. The germline gives CDR1 SGHKS, CDR2 YYEKEE (reference sequence). The CDR3 length is 15 residues. This CDR3 is CASSAGTASYNEQFF. The CDR3 DNA reads as TGTGCCAGCAGCGCCGGGACGGCGTCCTACAATGAGCAGTTCTTC.

At least ten counts were recorded for this clonotype. The V gene is TRBV7-9, the J gene TRBJ2-1; a weak D match, TRBD2 (5 bases). Trimming took 10 bases from V and 7 from J, leaving 11 bases between them. Germline V gene sequence: CDR1 SEHNR, CDR2 FQNEAQ (reference sequence). There are 11 residues in the CDR3. The CDR3 protein is CATEGRNEQFF. CDR3 bases: TGTGCCACTGAGGGTCGTAATGAGCAGTTCTTC.

Ten or more counts support this clonotype. V and J are TRBV4-1 and TRBJ2-3; 10 positions agree with TRBD2. Germline V gene data show CDR1 as MGHRA and CDR2 as YSYEKL. J was trimmed by 5 bases and V by 0 bases; bases with no gene match: 8. The CDR3 is made up of 17 amino acids. In nucleotides, the CDR3 is TGCGCCAGCAGCCAAGATCTTGCTAGCGGGAGAGGAGATACGCAGTATTTT. This translates into CASSQDLASGRGDTQYF.

At least ten counts were recorded for this clonotype. The J gene is TRBJ2-1, the V gene TRBV6-1; D unresolved. V dropped 6 bases and J dropped 3 bases, with 9 bases sitting between them. CDR1 MNHNS and CDR2 SASEGT come from the germline V gene. The CDR3 is 13 amino acids. The CDR3 coding sequence is TGTGCCAGCAGCCAGAGACTCTACAATGAGCAGTTCTTC. This gives the protein CASSQRLYNEQFF.

This clonotype has a count of ten or more. The J gene is TRBJ2-1, the V gene TRBV20-1, with 8 bases that match TRBD2. V trimming: 8 bases; J trimming: 3 bases; junction bases outside the gene matches: 6. CDR3 length equals 13 residues. Germline CDR1 is DFQATT and CDR2 is SNEGSKA (reference sequence). Here the CDR3 reads CSRSGTYYNEQFF. CDR3 nucleotide sequence: TGCAGTCGTAGCGGGACATACTACAATGAGCAGTTCTTC.

This clonotype was recorded at least ten times. The V and J genes are TRBV12-3 or TRBV12-4 and TRBJ2-3; 8 bases map to TRBD2. V shed 5 bases and J 0 bases; nucleotides not matched to a gene: 4. The CDR3 has 15 amino acids. The CDR3 here is CASSKRETSTDTQYF. The CDR3 bases are TGTGCCAGCAGTAAGCGGGAGACTAGCACAGATACGCAGTATTTT.

This clonotype occurred many times. V gene TRBV20-1 combines with J gene TRBJ1-1, with D perhaps matching TRBD1 (5 bases). This CDR3 contains 14 residues. Trimming shortened V by 1 base and J by 0 bases, and 9 bases separated the two germline ends. CDR1 is DFQATT, CDR2 SNEGSKA, per germline (reference sequence). The chain's CDR3 is CSARVGTVNTEAFF. The CDR3 bases are TGCAGTGCTAGAGTCGGGACGGTGAACACTGAAGCTTTCTTT.

This clonotype has only one observation. This chain connects TRBV27 to TRBJ1-5; D unresolved. The V gene lost 6 bases and the J gene lost 6 bases, with 12 bases spanning the gap. This CDR3 region has 13 residues. The germline V gene encodes CDR1 MNHEY and CDR2 SMNVEV (reference sequence). CDR3 bases: TGTGCCAGCAGCCTGGGGTGGGGTCAGCCCCAGCATTTT. It is translated as CASSLGWGQPQHF.

This clonotype appeared a few times. This chain connects TRBV20-1 to TRBJ2-6, with 8 nucleotides matching TRBD1. V lost 5 bases, J lost 0 bases, and 3 bases stayed unmatched. Germline CDR1 DFQATT, CDR2 SNEGSKA (reference sequence). The CDR3 extends over 15 amino acids. This CDR3 is CSASGQGSGANVLTF. As DNA, the CDR3 is TGCAGTGCTTCAGGACAGGGCTCTGGGGCCAACGTCCTGACTTTC.

This clonotype has just a few counts. The chain is built from TRBV12-3 or TRBV12-4 and TRBJ1-5, with TRBD1 matching over 7 bases. Germline trimming cut 5 bases from V and 10 bases from J; bases unmatched to any gene: 5. The CDR3 runs to 12 residues. The CDR3 DNA is TGTGCCAGCAGTACACAGGGGCGTCCCCAGCATTTT. Its translation is CASSTQGRPQHF.

This clonotype was counted only a few times. The chain links TRBV5-6 to TRBJ2-1, with D uncertain. CDR1 and CDR2 from the germline V gene are SGHDT and YYEEEE. With 0 bases removed from V and 0 bases from J, the gap between germline ends came to 10 bases. This CDR3 has 16 amino acids. CDR3 in DNA: TGTGCCAGCAGCTTGGCCCGGGTCTACTCCTACAATGAGCAGTTCTTC. Translating gives CASSLARVYSYNEQFF.